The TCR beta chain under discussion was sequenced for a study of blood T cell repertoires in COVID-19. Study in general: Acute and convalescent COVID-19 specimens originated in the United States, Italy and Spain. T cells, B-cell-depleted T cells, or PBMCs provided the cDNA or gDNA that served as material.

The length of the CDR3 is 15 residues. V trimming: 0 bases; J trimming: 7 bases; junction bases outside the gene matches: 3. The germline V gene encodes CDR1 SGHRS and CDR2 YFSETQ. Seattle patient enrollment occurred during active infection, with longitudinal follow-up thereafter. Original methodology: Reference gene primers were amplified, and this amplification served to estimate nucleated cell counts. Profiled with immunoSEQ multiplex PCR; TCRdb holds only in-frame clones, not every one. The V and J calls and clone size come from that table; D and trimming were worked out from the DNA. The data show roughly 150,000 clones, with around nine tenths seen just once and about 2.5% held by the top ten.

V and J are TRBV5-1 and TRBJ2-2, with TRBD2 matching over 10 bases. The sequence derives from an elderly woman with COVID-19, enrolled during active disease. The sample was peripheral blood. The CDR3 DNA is TGCGCCAGCAGCTTGGGCCCTAGCGGGAGCGGGGAGCTGTTTTTT. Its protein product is CASSLGPSGSGELFF.